The entry that follows covers one TCR beta chain sequence. Its antigen is unidentified. CDR1 is SGHRS and CDR2 is YFSETQ in the germline V gene. There are 16 residues in the CDR3. V was cut by 4 bases and J by 3 bases, with 18 bases left in between. For the second PCR, which ran for about 6 to 12 cycles, a sample-barcoded 5' primer and a J-beta primer mix were used. TCRdb recomputed calls from the 5' RACE reads with MiXCR, one row per CDR3 protein. Of about a million distinct CDR3 sequences detected, roughly 48% appear once; the ten largest clones hold over 10%. This sample is part of a study of blood T cells in healthy people across ages. Study-wide results and limits: In the absence of known donor CMV status, changes in expanded clonotypes were possibly confounded.

Each donor supplied around 10 milliliters of peripheral blood. This clonotype was sampled from a man aged 25 to 40 in good health. The sequenced sample was blood. J is TRBJ2-3 and V is TRBV5-1; possibly TRBD1 or TRBD2 for D (5 bases each). CDR3 residues: CASSPGSQGGTDTQYF. CDR3 coding DNA: TGCGCCAGCAGCCCGGGAAGTCAGGGCGGTACAGATACGCAGTATTTT. Using reference TRBV5-1 and TRBJ2-3 for the parts outside the CDR3, the full variable domain is KAGVTQTPRYLIKTRGQQVTLSCSPISGHRSVSWYQQTPGQGLQFLFEYFSETQRNKGNFPGRFSGRQFSNSRSEMNVSTLELGDSALYLCASSPGSQGGTDTQYFGPGTRLTVL.